In its sample, the clone carrying this TCR beta chain was seen many times. The CDR3 contains 14 residues. CDR1 and CDR2 from the germline V gene are MDHEN and SYDVKM. Trimming took 5 bases from V and 3 from J; bases not matched to a gene: 7. This entry is derived from a study of T cells in Graves' hyperthyroidism and ophthalmopathy. TCR beta CDR3 regions were amplified from RNA. The HTBI primer set drove a first-round RT-PCR of the TCR CDR3. TCRdb fed the multiplex PCR reads into MiXCR, producing one record per CDR3 protein. The sample yields about 350,000 distinct CDR3 sequences, about 18% seen once. The source material was blood. This receptor was identified in a woman aged 18 to 35 with Graves' hyperthyroidism. The gene calls are TRBV28 and TRBJ2-7; 7 positions match TRBD1. The CDR3 region has the DNA TGTGCCAGCAGTCGACCGACAGGGAACTACGAGCAGTACTTC. Amino acid sequence: CASSRPTGNYEQYF.